The sequence of this T cell receptor beta chain was determined in a study of T cell changes during pregnancy in multiple sclerosis. The CDR3 runs 17 residues. V lost 2 bases, J lost 4 bases, and 13 bases stayed unmatched. Germline CDR1 reads SNHLY; CDR2 reads FYNNEI. Assay: immunoSEQ multiplex PCR; the TCRdb copy retains only in-frame clones and omits some. This table has roughly 110,000 clones, about 89% appearing once. The clonotype was recovered from a female donor with multiple sclerosis, enrolled in a pregnancy study. The chain employs TRBV2 and TRBJ2-7, with 8 bases fitting TRBD1. Sequences were derived from peripheral blood, sampled before pregnancy. CDR3 region: CASSEPTTTGAGYEQYF. The CDR3 DNA follows: TGTGCCAGCAGTGAACCTACCACGACAGGGGCGGGATACGAGCAGTACTTC.